The 21 T cell receptor beta chains below all came from one sample that was sequenced in a study of T cells expressing NK-cell markers. With the 5' RACE reads reprocessed, TCRdb shows one record per CDR3 protein and no DNA. The sample data list 120,000 to 150,000 distinct CDR3 sequences. The sample was blood T cells: a sorted CD56 or NKG2C T cell subset, CD4+ or CD8+ T cells, or bulk PBMC T cells (not recorded which). The receptors derive from a man younger than 30 in good health.

J is TRBJ2-1 and V is TRBV6-2 or TRBV6-3; there is no DNA to check the TCRdb D call of TRBD1. This CDR3 contains 18 residues. Germline CDR1 is MNHEY and CDR2 is SVGEGT. CDR3 residues: CASSYSQLPGSHYNEQFF.

CDR3: CATSRGWGTGVVNEQFF. The chain couples TRBV15 to TRBJ2-1; the TRBD1 assignment by TCRdb is unverifiable without DNA. Germline CDR1 and CDR2: LNHNV and YYDKDF (reference sequence). The CDR3 extends over 17 amino acids.

The chain links TRBV7-2 to TRBJ2-1; TCRdb names TRBD2, which stays unverified in the absence of DNA. The CDR3 sequence is 16 residues long. The germline V gene encodes CDR1 SGHTA and CDR2 FQGNSA. Here the CDR3 reads CASSLVLAGAHNEQFF.

The genes are TRBV24-1 and TRBJ2-5; TCRdb indicates TRBD2, and absent DNA this call remains unverified. CDR1 KGHDR and CDR2 SFDVKD come from the germline V gene. The CDR3 is made up of 19 amino acids. The CDR3 protein is CATSDPGTSGSYVQETQYF.

The chain joins TRBV7-9 to TRBJ1-5; TCRdb picks TRBD1, but there is no DNA to check that call. The CDR3 has 14 residues. Germline V gene data show CDR1 as SEHNR and CDR2 as FQNEAQ (reference sequence). This chain's CDR3 is CASSLAGAGQPQHF.

The V call is TRBV27, the J call TRBJ2-1; the TCRdb call, TRBD2, lacks DNA for checking. Germline CDR1 reads MNHEY; CDR2 reads SMNVEV (reference sequence). The CDR3 has 18 residues. Here the CDR3 reads CASSFVGPGLAGGSEQFF.

The J gene is TRBJ2-7, the V gene TRBV6-2 or TRBV6-3. The germline CDR1 and CDR2 sequences are MNHEY and SVGEGT. CDR3 length: 14 residues. CDR3 region: CASSYRADPQREYF.

The rearrangement uses TRBV5-6 and TRBJ2-3; TCRdb designates TRBD1, a call that cannot be tested without DNA. Germline V gene sequence: CDR1 SGHDT, CDR2 YYEEEE. CDR3 length: 13 amino acids. CDR3 protein: CASSLTLTDTQYF.

This rearrangement joins TRBV20-1 to TRBJ1-1; the D gene TCRdb calls, TRBD1, cannot be checked with no DNA. CDR3 size: 16 residues. CDR1 DFQATT and CDR2 SNEGSKA come from the germline V gene (reference sequence). CDR3 protein: CSATPRSGQGIPEAFF.

The chain is built from TRBV6-1 and TRBJ2-2; checking the TCRdb D call of TRBD1 is not possible without DNA. Germline CDR1 MNHNS, CDR2 SASEGT. This CDR3 has 13 residues. The CDR3 loop reads CASSEGVPGWVFF.

CDR3 loop: CASSIDWERESYNEQFF. This rearrangement joins TRBV19 to TRBJ2-1; absent DNA, TCRdb's TRBD2 call cannot be checked. In germline, CDR1 is LNHDA, CDR2 SQIVND (reference sequence). The CDR3 extends over 17 amino acids.

J is TRBJ2-7 and V is TRBV15; lacking DNA, the TRBD2 call made by TCRdb goes unchecked. There are 14 residues in the CDR3. The germline CDR1 and CDR2 sequences are LNHNV and YYDKDF (reference sequence). CDR3 loop: CATETSGNNYEQYF.

The chain carries TRBV5-6 and TRBJ2-5; TCRdb's assignment of TRBD1 cannot be checked, as there is no DNA. The CDR3 contains 16 residues. The germline gives CDR1 SGHDT, CDR2 YYEEEE. CDR3 region: CASSSYTVRRGETQYF.

The chain recombines TRBV14 with TRBJ2-1; the TRBD2 assignment by TCRdb is unverifiable without DNA. The CDR3 runs to 15 residues. Looked up from germline, CDR1 is SGHDN and CDR2 is FVKESK. CDR3 in amino acids: CASSPMGGSLDEQFF.

The chain couples TRBV5-4 to TRBJ2-3. Germline CDR1 and CDR2: SGHNT and YYREEE (reference sequence). The CDR3 has 13 residues. The CDR3: CAVREEFTDTQYF.

The chain uses TRBV4-2 and TRBJ1-2; TCRdb's D call, TRBD1, is unchecked because there is no DNA. Germline-derived CDR1 and CDR2 are LGHNA and YNFKEQ. This CDR3 has 17 residues. Here the CDR3 reads CASSQGPDSLAAYGYTF.

The chain couples TRBV9 to TRBJ2-1; the TCRdb call, TRBD2, lacks DNA for checking. CDR3 length: 15 amino acids. Germline V gene data show CDR1 as SGDLS and CDR2 as YYNGEE. The CDR3 sequence is CASSASGRQDNEQFF.

The chain couples TRBV4-3 to TRBJ2-1; there is no DNA to check the TCRdb D call of TRBD1. The CDR3 is 15 residues long. Germline V gene data show CDR1 as LGHNA and CDR2 as YSLEER. The CDR3 spells CASSQAGGSYNEQFF.

The rearrangement uses TRBV7-9 and TRBJ2-5; there is no DNA to check the TCRdb D call of TRBD2. CDR3 length: 16 residues. The germline V gene has CDR1 SEHNR and CDR2 FQNEAQ (reference sequence). CDR3 loop: CASSPLGLAGGETQYF.

This chain uses TRBV20-1 with TRBJ2-7; TCRdb's D call of TRBD1 is untestable without DNA. CDR1 DFQATT and CDR2 SNEGSKA come from the germline V gene (reference sequence). This CDR3 contains 14 residues. The CDR3 protein is CSRPERSGAREQYF.

The rearrangement joins TRBV19 to TRBJ2-3; TCRdb selects TRBD1, and the lack of DNA leaves this call unchecked. The CDR3 has 15 amino acids. Per germline, CDR1 LNHDA and CDR2 SQIVND (reference sequence). The CDR3 here is CASSIFGQSTDTQYF.